What follows are 7 T cell receptor beta chains derived from one specimen sequenced in a study of blood T cell repertoires in COVID-19. Data came from immunoSEQ multiplex PCR; TCRdb stores just in-frame clones and leaves some out. The data contain tens of thousands of clones, 89% of them singletons. The sequenced sample was peripheral blood. All receptors derive from a woman aged 45-65 years with active COVID-19.

In this sample, this clone turned up once. The gene calls are TRBV5-6 and TRBJ2-7, with D hard to call. Trimming stripped 0 bases from V and 4 bases from J, with 5 bases between. This CDR3 spans 12 amino acids. CDR1 and CDR2 from the germline V gene are SGHDT and YYEEEE. In DNA, the CDR3 is TGTGCCAGCAGCTTGGCCCCGTACGAGCAGTACTTC. It codes for CASSLAPYEQYF.

The chain uses TRBV23-1 and TRBJ2-7; 12 positions agree with TRBD2. TRBV23-1 carries the ORF label, with uncertain function. Trimming removed 0 bases from V and 0 bases from J; junction bases left unmatched: 6. This CDR3 has 18 amino acids. CDR3 DNA sequence: TGCGCCAGCAGTCAATCGTCCGGACTAGCGGGGAGCTCCTACGAGCAGTACTTC. It translates to CASSQSSGLAGSSYEQYF.

The gene calls are TRBV29-1 and TRBJ2-7; D possibly corresponds to TRBD2 (6 bases). V lost 3 bases and J 2 bases, leaving 17 bases between the germline ends. The CDR3 has 15 residues. Germline V lookup: CDR1 SQVTM, CDR2 ANQGSEA. CDR3 protein: CSVEIRGAATYEQYF. The DNA of the CDR3 is TGCAGCGTTGAGATCCGCGGGGCGGCGACCTACGAGCAGTACTTC.

This chain links TRBV28 with TRBJ1-2; D not resolved. There are 11 residues in the CDR3. Germline loops: CDR1 MDHEN, CDR2 SYDVKM. The germline V and J ends were trimmed by 4 bases and 5 bases, with 5 bases remaining between them. The CDR3 protein is CASSWEYGYTF. DNA of the CDR3: TGTGCCAGCAGTTGGGAGTATGGCTACACCTTC.

The gene calls are TRBV5-1 and TRBJ1-6, with 9 bases identical to TRBD1. V trimming: 0 bases; J trimming: 4 bases; junction bases outside the gene matches: 2. The CDR3 consists of 16 residues. CDR1 is SGHRS, CDR2 YFSETQ, per germline. DNA for the CDR3: TGCGCCAGCAGCTTGGGACAGGGGGAGTATAATTCACCCCTCCACTTT. It specifies CASSLGQGEYNSPLHF. Full variable domain (remainder filled in from reference TRBV5-1 and TRBJ1-6): KAGVTQTPRYLIKTRGQQVTLSCSPISGHRSVSWYQQTPGQGLQFLFEYFSETQRNKGNFPGRFSGRQFSNSRSEMNVSTLELGDSALYLCASSLGQGEYNSPLHFGNGTRLTVT.

The V gene is TRBV11-3, the J gene TRBJ1-1; D perhaps matches TRBD1 (5 bases). V was pared by 8 bases and J by 0 bases, with 22 bases between. The CDR3 length is 17 residues. The germline CDR1 and CDR2 sequences are SGHNT and YENEEA. The CDR3 nucleotides are TGTGCCAGCTTGTGGCGGGAAAGACAGACCTTGAACACTGAAGCTTTCTTT. It is translated as CASLWRERQTLNTEAFF.

The V and J genes are TRBV27 and TRBJ1-5; no clear D. The CDR3 length is 15 residues. Per the germline V gene, CDR1 is MNHEY and CDR2 is SMNVEV (reference sequence). Trimming cost V 9 bases and J 0 bases, with 15 bases left between them. Written as DNA, the CDR3 is TGTGCCAGTTCGGGTCTCCCCGATAGCAATCAGCCCCAGCATTTT. Its translation is CASSGLPDSNQPQHF.